This TCR beta chain was found in a study of cytomegalovirus exposure and HLA in healthy donors. Researchers ran the PCR with 60 Vbeta and 13 Jbeta primers. Some clones are missing from TCRdb's copy, which holds only in-frame ones; the method was immunoSEQ multiplex PCR. The sample includes approximately 160,000 clones, 82% of them seen just once. Trimming cost V 7 bases and J 3 bases, with 6 bases left between them. Per the germline V gene, CDR1 is MNHEY and CDR2 is SVGAGI. The CDR3 covers 11 residues. Notes on the study in general: Presence/absence analyses took donor sequencing depth as roughly uniform.

This clone has only a few counts. Antigen unknown. What was sequenced was PBMCs. This chain joins TRBV6-5 and TRBJ1-1; D might be TRBD1 (6 bases). This sequence was found in a girl between 10 and 17 years old in good health and CMV-seropositive. The CDR3: CASTGDTEAFF. The CDR3 coding sequence is TGTGCCAGCACAGGGGACACTGAAGCTTTCTTT.